This T cell receptor (beta chain) was sequenced in a study of blood T cell repertoires in COVID-19. At the level of the study: Samples came from the United States, Italy and Spain, spanning acute and convalescent COVID-19. PBMCs, B-cell-depleted T cells, or T cells were the source of the cDNA or gDNA that made up the material.

The V and J ends lost 3 bases and 7 bases respectively, with 12 bases between them. The CDR3 consists of 13 residues. Germline CDR1 SGHVS, CDR2 FQNEAQ. Data came from immunoSEQ multiplex PCR; TCRdb stores just in-frame clones and leaves some out. There are tens of thousands of clones in the sample; approximately 88% occur only once, and approximately 12% lies in the top ten. The rearrangement links TRBV7-8 to TRBJ2-5; a possible D gene is TRBD2 (6 bases). The origin of this receptor is a human donor in a cohort sampled during active COVID-19. Input material: peripheral blood. Here the CDR3 DNA reads TGTGCCAGCAGCTTGGAAGGGCGGGGGACCCAGTACTTC. This translates into CASSLEGRGTQYF.